The clone carrying this T cell receptor (beta chain) was counted once. Its target is not known. The data belong to a study of shared clonotypes between healthy human individuals. Overall study findings and caveats: A reduction in generation probabilities was seen for non-shared clonotypes relative to those shared by all four donors. Estimated richness was generally greater in naive than memory subsets.

Original processing notes: There were no quality scores in the junction-only immunoSEQ sequences, so filtering differed. The assay was immunoSEQ multiplex PCR, and TCRdb's table has in-frame clones only and misses some. V and J calls and clone size follow that table, whereas D and trimming were derived from the DNA. This sample carries 2 million to 2.5 million clones, more than 90% of them seen once, and the ten largest clones take roughly 0.13%. Each sample came from a Caucasian adult donor living in Nashville, Tennessee. CDR3 length: 16 residues. Germline V lookup: CDR1 MNHEY, CDR2 SMNVEV (reference sequence). J lost 2 bases, V lost 6 bases, and 6 bases had no gene match.

Sequencing was done on a sample of naive CD4+ T cells sorted from blood. The subset denotes: CD45RA+ positively selected. The V call is TRBV27, the J call TRBJ2-1, with TRBD2 identical over 11 bases. The TCR comes from a man younger than 30 in good health. Here the CDR3 reads CASSPLTSGTYNEQFF. The DNA for the CDR3 is TGTGCCAGCAGCCCCCTGACTAGCGGGACCTACAATGAGCAGTTCTTC.